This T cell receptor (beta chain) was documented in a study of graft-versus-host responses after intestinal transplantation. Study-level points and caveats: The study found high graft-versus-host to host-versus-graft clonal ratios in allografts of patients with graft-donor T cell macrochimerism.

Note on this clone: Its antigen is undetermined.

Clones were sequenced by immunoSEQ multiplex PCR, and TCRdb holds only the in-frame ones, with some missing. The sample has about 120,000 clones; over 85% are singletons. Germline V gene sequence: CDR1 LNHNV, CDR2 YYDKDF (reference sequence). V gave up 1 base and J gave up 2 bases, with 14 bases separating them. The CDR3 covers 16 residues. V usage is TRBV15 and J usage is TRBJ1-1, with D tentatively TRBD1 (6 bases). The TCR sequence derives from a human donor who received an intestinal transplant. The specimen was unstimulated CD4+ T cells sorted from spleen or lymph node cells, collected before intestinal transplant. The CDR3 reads CATSRGDIEINTEAFF. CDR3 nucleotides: TGTGCCACCAGCAGAGGGGACATAGAGATTAACACTGAAGCTTTCTTT.